The 9 T cell receptor beta chains below come from one sample, sequenced in a study of immune cell composition in non-small cell lung cancer. Normal lung was sampled as far from the tumour as possible, at least 3 cm. Only in-frame clones appear in the TCRdb table, and some are missing; sequencing was by immunoSEQ multiplex PCR. Of 2,200 or so clones listed, 69% are singletons. The sequencing sample was made of non-adjacent lung tissue. Every receptor here comes from a human donor with non-small cell lung cancer.

The rearrangement joins TRBV11-2 to TRBJ2-1, with D perhaps TRBD2 (6 bases). The V and J ends lost 1 base and 2 bases respectively, with 9 bases between them. The germline V gene encodes CDR1 SGHAT and CDR2 FQNNGV. The CDR3 consists of 15 residues. The CDR3 bases are TGTGCCAGCAGCTTAGCCCGGGGGACCTACAATGAGCAGTTCTTC. It is translated as CASSLARGTYNEQFF.

This clone is deemed medium-sized. The chain carries TRBV18 and TRBJ1-4, with TRBD1 matching 12 bases. The CDR3 extends over 17 amino acids. Germline values: CDR1 KGHSH, CDR2 LQKENI. J gave up 3 bases and V 5 bases, and 7 bases lay outside the gene matches. CDR3 DNA: TGTGCCAGCTCAACCGGGACAGGGGGCTCGCCTAATGAAAAACTGTTTTTT. Protein sequence: CASSTGTGGSPNEKLFF. The full variable domain, completed using reference TRBV18 and TRBJ1-4, is NAGVMQNPRHLVRRRGQEARLRCSPMKGHSHVYWYRQLPEEGLKFMVYLQKENIIDESGMPKERFSAEFPKEGPSILRIQQVVRGDSAAYFCASSTGTGGSPNEKLFFGSGTQLSVL.

The chain carries TRBV18 and TRBJ1-5; D ambiguous. The germline V gene has CDR1 KGHSH and CDR2 LQKENI. Trimming shortened V by 5 bases and J by 1 base, and 9 bases separated the two germline ends. The CDR3 loop spans 14 amino acids. CDR3 nucleotide sequence: TGTGCCAGCTCAGAGGGTTTAAGCAATCAGCCCCAGCATTTT. Translated: CASSEGLSNQPQHF.

The rearrangement uses TRBV7-3 and TRBJ2-1; D remains ambiguous. The germline V gene encodes CDR1 SGHTA and CDR2 FQGTGA. V was trimmed by 1 base and J by 9 bases, leaving 16 bases between them. CDR3 length: 15 residues. Here the CDR3 DNA reads TGTGCCAGCAGCTTAAGGGCCAGAACCCACGGTGAGCAGTTCTTC. This sequence encodes CASSLRARTHGEQFF.

A single count supports this clone. V usage is TRBV11-1 and J usage is TRBJ2-5, with 7 bases aligning to TRBD2. The CDR3 covers 16 residues. Germline trimming cut 2 bases from V and 5 bases from J; bases unmatched to any gene: 11. Germline CDR1 is SGHAT and CDR2 is FQDESV (reference sequence). The CDR3 region is CASSLNGRGSGETQYF. For the CDR3, the DNA is TGTGCCAGCAGCTTAAATGGGCGGGGGAGCGGTGAGACCCAGTACTTC.

This clone was seen only once. This rearrangement joins TRBV6-5 to TRBJ2-1, with 9 bases aligning to TRBD2. CDR3 length equals 15 residues. J lost 4 bases, V lost 8 bases, and 9 bases had no gene match. Germline assignment: CDR1 MNHEY and CDR2 SVGAGI. CDR3 DNA sequence: TGTGCCAGCCAGTTAAGAGCGGGGGGATACAATGAGCAGTTCTTC. This translates into CASQLRAGGYNEQFF.

This clone was seen only a few times. This chain joins TRBV10-3 and TRBJ1-2, with 8 bases fitting TRBD1. The CDR3 totals 14 residues. With 3 bases clipped from V and 4 bases from J, the junction kept 4 bases outside the gene matches. Germline V lookup: CDR1 ENHRY, CDR2 SYGVKD. The CDR3 DNA reads TGTGCCATCAGTGACAGGGGGCGTAGCTATGGCTACACCTTC. This codes for CAISDRGRSYGYTF.

The rearrangement uses TRBV5-5 and TRBJ1-5, with TRBD1 as a possible D gene (6 bases). Looked up from germline, CDR1 is SGHKS and CDR2 is YYEKEE (reference sequence). Trimming shortened V by 3 bases and J by 7 bases, and 14 bases separated the two germline ends. The CDR3 has 14 amino acids. In DNA form, the CDR3 reads TGTGCCAGCAGCTACTCAGGGGCTGGGCAGCCCCAGCATTTT. It encodes CASSYSGAGQPQHF.

This rearrangement joins TRBV5-4 to TRBJ1-2; D unresolved. Germline loops: CDR1 SGHNT, CDR2 YYREEE (reference sequence). V lost 5 bases, J lost 6 bases, and 14 bases lay in between. CDR3 length: 13 amino acids. The CDR3 DNA reads TGTGCCAGCAGGCGGGCTGGGAGCAATGGCTACACCTTC. Translation gives CASRRAGSNGYTF.